This TCR beta chain stems from a study of T cell changes during pregnancy in multiple sclerosis. Germline V lookup: CDR1 SGDLS, CDR2 YYNGEE. The CDR3 has 14 residues. The J segment lost 5 bases and the V segment lost 4 bases, leaving 7 bases of the junction unmatched. Generated by immunoSEQ multiplex PCR, the TCRdb table keeps only in-frame clones and is missing some. The sample contains 39,000 or so clones, around 90% of which appear only once. The TCR sequence derives from a female donor with multiple sclerosis, enrolled in a pregnancy study. This rearrangement joins TRBV9 to TRBJ2-5, with 8 bases aligning to TRBD2. Sequences were derived from CD8+ T cells from peripheral blood mononuclear cells, sampled after pregnancy. CDR3 bases: TGTGCCAGCAGCTTCTCGACGGGAGGGGAGACCCAGTACTTC. It codes for CASSFSTGGETQYF.